The subject of this entry is one T cell receptor (beta chain). Its target is unknown. The data derive from a study of human T cells and chemical hapten exposure. Time point of the sample: patch test 2, 6 weeks after DPC sensitization. This sample's treatment: therapeutic diphenylcyclopropenone sensitization with weekly scalp DPC. Each cDNA molecule in the library carried unique molecular identifiers. TCRdb reanalysed the RACE reads using MiXCR and keeps one entry per CDR3 protein. Found here are approximately 350,000 distinct CDR3 sequences, about 6% of them singletons; the top ten hold more than 5.5%. Study-wide results and caveats: PT1 expanded TCR counts and patch test score correlated positively.

The source material was whole blood, sampled in connection with sensitization to the hapten diphenylcyclopropenone (DPC). This receptor was identified in a woman under 30 with alopecia areata. Some clones in this sample may be carry-over from other donors' samples.

The CDR3: CATSRGAGSNYEQYF. CDR3 in DNA: TGTGCCACCAGCAGAGGGGCCGGTTCCAACTACGAGCAGTACTTC. This chain connects TRBV15 to TRBJ2-7; D is undetermined. Germline V lookup: CDR1 LNHNV, CDR2 YYDKDF (reference sequence). The CDR3 spans 15 residues. V gave up 1 base and J gave up 3 bases, with 13 bases separating them.